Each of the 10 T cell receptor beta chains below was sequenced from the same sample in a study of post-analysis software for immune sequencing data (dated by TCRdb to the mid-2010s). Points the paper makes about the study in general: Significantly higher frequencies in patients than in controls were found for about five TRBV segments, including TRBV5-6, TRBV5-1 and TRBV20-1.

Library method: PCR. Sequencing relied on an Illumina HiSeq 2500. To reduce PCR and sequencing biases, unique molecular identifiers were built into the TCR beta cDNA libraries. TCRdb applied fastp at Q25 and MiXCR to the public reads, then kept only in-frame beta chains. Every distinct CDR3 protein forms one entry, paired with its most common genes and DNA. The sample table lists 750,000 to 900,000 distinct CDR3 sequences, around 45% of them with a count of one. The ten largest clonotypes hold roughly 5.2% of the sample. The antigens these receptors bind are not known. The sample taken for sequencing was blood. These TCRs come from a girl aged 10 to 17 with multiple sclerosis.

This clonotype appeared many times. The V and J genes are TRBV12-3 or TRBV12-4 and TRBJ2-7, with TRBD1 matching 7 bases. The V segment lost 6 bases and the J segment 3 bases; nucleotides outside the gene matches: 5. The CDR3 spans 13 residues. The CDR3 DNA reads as TGTGCCAGCAGCCTGGGACAGAACTACGAGCAGTACTTC. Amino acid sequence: CASSLGQNYEQYF.

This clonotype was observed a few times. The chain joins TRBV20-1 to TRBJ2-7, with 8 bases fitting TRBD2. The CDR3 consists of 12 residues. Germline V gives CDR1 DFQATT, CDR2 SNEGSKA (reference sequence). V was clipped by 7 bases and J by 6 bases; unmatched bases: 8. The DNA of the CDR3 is TGCAGTGTTGCGGGACTAGGTAGCGAGCAGTACTTC. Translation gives CSVAGLGSEQYF.

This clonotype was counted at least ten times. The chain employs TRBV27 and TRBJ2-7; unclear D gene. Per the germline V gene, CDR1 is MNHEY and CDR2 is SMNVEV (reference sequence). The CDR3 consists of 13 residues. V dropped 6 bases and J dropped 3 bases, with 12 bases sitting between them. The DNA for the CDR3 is TGTGCCAGCAGCCGACTGGCAGGCTACGAGCAGTACTTC. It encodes CASSRLAGYEQYF.

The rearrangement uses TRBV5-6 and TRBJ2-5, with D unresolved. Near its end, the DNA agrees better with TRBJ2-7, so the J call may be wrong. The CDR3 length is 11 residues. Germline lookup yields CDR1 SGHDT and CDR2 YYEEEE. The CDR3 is CASSLDTEQYF. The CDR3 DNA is TGTGCCAGCAGCTTAGACACCGAGCAGTACTTC.

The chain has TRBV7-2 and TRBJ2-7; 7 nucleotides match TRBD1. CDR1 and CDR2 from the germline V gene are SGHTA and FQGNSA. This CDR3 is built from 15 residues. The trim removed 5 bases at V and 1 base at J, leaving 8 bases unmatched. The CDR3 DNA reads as TGTGCCAGCAGCGTACAGGGGTCTTCGTCCTACGAGCAGTACTTC. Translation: CASSVQGSSSYEQYF.

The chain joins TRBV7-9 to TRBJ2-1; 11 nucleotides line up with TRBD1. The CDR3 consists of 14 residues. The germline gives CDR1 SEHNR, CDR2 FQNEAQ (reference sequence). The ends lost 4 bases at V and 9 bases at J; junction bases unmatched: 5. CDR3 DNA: TGTGCCAGCAGCTCCGGACAGGGGGCTGGTGAGCAGTTCTTC. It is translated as CASSSGQGAGEQFF.

CDR3 residues: CASSGYQETQYF. CDR3 in DNA: TGTGCCAGCAGCGGGTACCAAGAGACCCAGTACTTC. This chain connects TRBV9 to TRBJ2-5; D is uncertain. In germline, CDR1 is SGDLS, CDR2 YYNGEE. The CDR3 is 12 residues long. Deletions cut 3 bases from V and 0 bases from J, with 3 bases between.

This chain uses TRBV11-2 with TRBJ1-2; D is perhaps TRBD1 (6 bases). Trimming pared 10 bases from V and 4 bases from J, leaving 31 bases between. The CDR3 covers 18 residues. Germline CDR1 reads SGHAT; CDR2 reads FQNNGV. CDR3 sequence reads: CANSPRVGFSGQSYGYTF. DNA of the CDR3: TGTGCCAACAGTCCCAGAGTAGGTTTCAGCGGACAGAGCTATGGCTACACCTTC.

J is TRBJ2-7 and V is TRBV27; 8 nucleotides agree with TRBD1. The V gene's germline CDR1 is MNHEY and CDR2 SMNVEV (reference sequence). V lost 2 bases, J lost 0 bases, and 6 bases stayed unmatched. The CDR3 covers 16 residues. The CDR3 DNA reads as TGTGCCAGCAGTTTAGGGACAGGCTCTCTCTCCTACGAGCAGTACTTC. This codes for CASSLGTGSLSYEQYF.

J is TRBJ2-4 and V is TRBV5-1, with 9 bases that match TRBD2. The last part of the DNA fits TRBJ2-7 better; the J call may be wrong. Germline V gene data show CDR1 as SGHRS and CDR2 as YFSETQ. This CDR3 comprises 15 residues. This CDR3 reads CASSYGLAGVSEQYF. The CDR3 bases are TGCGCCAGCAGCTACGGATTAGCGGGAGTATCCGAGCAGTACTTC.